This T cell receptor beta chain derives from a study of circulating CD8 cells and anti-PD-1 response in melanoma. Sorting of live CD3+CD8+TCRalphabeta+ cells by PD-1 and/or TIGIT gave four subsets. This CDR3 region has 15 residues. The ends were cut back, 3 bases at V and 6 bases at J, with 15 bases in the middle. In its sample, this clonotype ranks as medium-sized. Each library started from 15 ng of total RNA using the QIAseq Immune Repertoire TCR panel. TCRdb called the reads again in MiXCR, with one record for every CDR3 protein. The table has about 920 distinct CDR3 sequences, around 8.3% seen once.

This sequence was found in a human donor with melanoma. Sequences were derived from CD8+ T cells from PBMCs, sampled at baseline or after one month of anti-PD-1 therapy (not recorded which). This chain uses TRBV12-3 or TRBV12-4 with TRBJ2-1; TRBD2 is a possible D gene (6 bases). The CDR3 reads CASSFSSGRSNEQFF. For the CDR3, the DNA is TGTGCCAGCAGTTTCAGTTCAGGGAGGAGCAATGAGCAGTTCTTC.